Following are 21 T cell receptor beta chains from one sample sequenced in a study of siplizumab effects on memory and regulatory T cells. Using immunoSEQ multiplex PCR, the repertoire was profiled, and TCRdb retains in-frame clones only, with some absent. The table has some 120,000 clones, 90% to 95% seen once. The specimen was non-Treg CD4+ T cells sorted from blood. The receptors come from a human donor in good health.

The rearrangement links TRBV5-1 to TRBJ1-5, with TRBD1 matching 7 bases. This CDR3 contains 15 residues. Germline V lookup: CDR1 SGHRS, CDR2 YFSETQ. The V and J ends lost 1 base and 2 bases, in that order; junction bases with no gene match: 3. CDR3 amino acids: CASSLTGAGNQPQHF. CDR3 DNA sequence: TGCGCCAGCAGCTTGACAGGGGCTGGCAATCAGCCCCAGCATTTT.

V and J are TRBV27 and TRBJ2-3, with 7 positions matching TRBD2. This CDR3 spans 15 amino acids. The trim removed 6 bases at V and 0 bases at J, leaving 6 bases unmatched. CDR1 MNHEY and CDR2 SMNVEV come from the germline V gene (reference sequence). The CDR3 loop is CASSLTSTSTDTQYF. CDR3 sequence (DNA): TGTGCCAGCAGCCTGACTAGCACTAGCACAGATACGCAGTATTTT.

V and J are TRBV9 and TRBJ2-1; 9 bases fit TRBD2. The trim removed 4 bases at V and 7 bases at J, leaving 15 bases unmatched. There are 17 residues in the CDR3. The germline CDR1 and CDR2 sequences are SGDLS and YYNGEE. CDR3 nucleotides: TGTGCCAGCAGCCCGACGGCGGGGGGGCCTAGTATTAATGAGCAGTTCTTC. This encodes CASSPTAGGPSINEQFF.

The CDR3 region is CASSYQGGLAGGSYNEQFF. Here the CDR3 DNA reads TGTGCCAGCAGCTACCAAGGGGGACTAGCGGGAGGTTCCTACAATGAGCAGTTCTTC. The chain links TRBV7-3 to TRBJ2-1; 15 positions agree with TRBD2. With V trimmed by 4 bases and J by 1 base, 8 bases remained unmatched. The germline V gene encodes CDR1 SGHTA and CDR2 FQGTGA. This CDR3 is built from 19 residues.

V and J are TRBV5-1 and TRBJ2-5, with TRBD2 matching 8 bases. V lost 2 bases to trimming and J lost 3 bases; unmatched junction nucleotides: 6. The CDR3 covers 15 residues. Germline V gene data show CDR1 as SGHRS and CDR2 as YFSETQ. CDR3 nucleotides: TGCGCCAGCAGCTTTATAGCGGGGCCAGAAGAGACCCAGTACTTC. Amino acids: CASSFIAGPEETQYF.

This sequence joins TRBV13 and TRBJ1-1; no clear D. Per the germline V gene, CDR1 is PRHDT and CDR2 is FYEKMQ (reference sequence). This CDR3 has 14 residues. Trimming shortened V by 8 bases and J by 4 bases, and 17 bases separated the two germline ends. The CDR3 coding sequence is TGTGCCAGCCCTCTTGGGCCCCCGGGCACTGAAGCTTTCTTT. It translates to CASPLGPPGTEAFF.

The chain links TRBV7-2 to TRBJ2-2; tentative D call: TRBD2 (6 bases). CDR1 is SGHTA, CDR2 FQGNSA, per germline. Trimming pared 6 bases from V and 0 bases from J, leaving 11 bases between. There are 15 residues in the CDR3. CDR3 amino acids: CASRSGTSNTGELFF. Written as DNA, the CDR3 is TGTGCCAGCAGATCCGGGACTTCGAACACCGGGGAGCTGTTTTTT.

The chain is built from TRBV7-3 and TRBJ2-1; D is possibly TRBD2 (6 bases). The CDR3 has 15 residues. Germline V gene data show CDR1 as SGHTA and CDR2 as FQGTGA. Trimming pared 5 bases from V and 0 bases from J, leaving 11 bases between. CDR3 DNA sequence: TGTGCCAGCAGCCCACGGAGGGCCTCCTACAATGAGCAGTTCTTC. As protein: CASSPRRASYNEQFF.

The chain links TRBV30 to TRBJ1-1, with TRBD1 as a possible D gene (5 bases). The CDR3 is 14 residues long. CDR1 is GTSNPN and CDR2 is SVGIG in the germline V gene (reference sequence). V gave up 2 bases and J gave up 1 base, with 11 bases separating them. In DNA form, the CDR3 reads TGTGCCTGGAGTCGGGGAGGGACGAACACTGAAGCTTTCTTT. It encodes CAWSRGGTNTEAFF.

The rearrangement joins TRBV2 to TRBJ1-5, with D possibly matching TRBD1 (6 bases). In germline, CDR1 is SNHLY, CDR2 FYNNEI. This CDR3 comprises 15 residues. The V gene lost 2 bases and the J gene lost 4 bases, with 12 bases spanning the gap. CDR3 protein: CASSERLGGNQPQHF. CDR3 coding DNA: TGTGCCAGCAGTGAACGGTTAGGGGGGAATCAGCCCCAGCATTTT.

J is TRBJ2-2 and V is TRBV11-1, with 8 positions matching TRBD1. Trimming took 3 bases from V and 9 from J; bases not matched to a gene: 3. This CDR3 spans 13 amino acids. Germline CDR1 and CDR2: SGHAT and FQDESV (reference sequence). The CDR3 is CASSFDRGRELFF. DNA for the CDR3: TGTGCCAGCAGCTTTGACAGGGGCCGGGAGCTGTTTTTT.

This chain joins TRBV15 and TRBJ1-2; no clear D gene. The V end was cut by 0 bases, the J end by 2 bases, with 7 bases between. The CDR3 runs 14 residues. Germline values: CDR1 LNHNV, CDR2 YYDKDF (reference sequence). The CDR3 DNA reads TGTGCCACCAGCAGAGAGGTCCAGAACTATGGCTACACCTTC. This codes for CATSREVQNYGYTF.

The chain joins TRBV11-2 to TRBJ1-1, with 8 bases matching TRBD1. CDR1 and CDR2 (germline): SGHAT, FQNNGV. The V and J ends lost 5 bases and 4 bases, in that order; junction bases with no gene match: 9. The CDR3 is 15 residues long. In nucleotides, the CDR3 is TGTGCCAGCAGCCTCCCGCATACAGGGGGCACTGAAGCTTTCTTT. Protein product: CASSLPHTGGTEAFF.

The rearrangement joins TRBV7-9 to TRBJ1-2; 7 nucleotides match TRBD1. Looked up from germline, CDR1 is SEHNR and CDR2 is FQNEAQ (reference sequence). V lost 0 bases, J lost 4 bases, and 8 bases stayed unmatched. There are 16 residues in the CDR3. The CDR3 coding sequence is TGTGCCAGCAGCTTAGCCGGACAGGAGATTTCCTATGGCTACACCTTC. Translating it yields CASSLAGQEISYGYTF.

V is TRBV5-1 and J is TRBJ2-2; D possibly corresponds to TRBD2 (6 bases). Deletions cut 3 bases from V and 7 bases from J, with 19 bases between. The CDR3 spans 16 residues. Germline CDR1 reads SGHRS; CDR2 reads YFSETQ. The DNA for the CDR3 is TGCGCCAGCAGCTATGGTGGAGGGCCCTTAGGCGGGGAGCTGTTTTTT. Protein sequence: CASSYGGGPLGGELFF.

The rearrangement links TRBV5-6 to TRBJ2-1, with TRBD2 matching 8 bases. V shed 4 bases, J shed 7 bases, and the junction held 10 bases outside the gene matches. Germline CDR1 SGHDT, CDR2 YYEEEE. The CDR3 runs to 15 residues. CDR3 sequence: CASSSSGTSYNEQFF. The CDR3 DNA sequence: TGTGCCAGCAGCAGCTCCGGGACTAGTTATAATGAGCAGTTCTTC.

The chain is built from TRBV19 and TRBJ1-4; D not resolved. This CDR3 comprises 15 residues. Trimming left V 1 base short and J 5 bases short, with 11 bases between. The germline V gene encodes CDR1 LNHDA and CDR2 SQIVND (reference sequence). CDR3: CASSIGQARNEKLFF. The CDR3 coding sequence is TGTGCCAGTAGTATAGGCCAGGCCCGGAATGAAAAACTGTTTTTT.

The CDR3: CSVRGEKLFF. CDR3 nucleotides: TGCAGCGTTAGAGGGGAAAAACTGTTTTTT. The rearrangement links TRBV29-1 to TRBJ1-4, with D unresolved. The CDR3 is made up of 10 amino acids. Germline assignment: CDR1 SQVTM and CDR2 ANQGSEA. V lost 5 bases, J lost 8 bases, and 6 bases lay in between.

The rearrangement uses TRBV6-1 and TRBJ1-2; TRBD1 might be the D (5 bases). Germline CDR1 and CDR2: MNHNS and SASEGT. This CDR3 is built from 14 residues. V was clipped by 3 bases and J by 2 bases, with 10 bases between them. Here the CDR3 DNA reads TGTGCCAGCAGTGAGGTTGGGGGAAACTATGGCTACACCTTC. Its translation is CASSEVGGNYGYTF.

The J gene is TRBJ2-5, the V gene TRBV7-9; D not resolved. The CDR3 length is 15 residues. Trimming pared 7 bases from V and 1 base from J, leaving 16 bases between. CDR1 and CDR2 from the germline V gene are SEHNR and FQNEAQ (reference sequence). CDR3 DNA: TGTGCCAGCACCCCGACGGAGTCACCCCAAGAGACCCAGTACTTC. Protein: CASTPTESPQETQYF.

J is TRBJ2-1 and V is TRBV5-1; the match to TRBD1 covers 7 bases. V shed 0 bases and J 7 bases; nucleotides not matched to a gene: 1. The germline CDR1 and CDR2 sequences are SGHRS and YFSETQ. This CDR3 spans 13 amino acids. CDR3 residues: CASSLEQGNEQFF. CDR3 in DNA: TGCGCCAGCAGCTTGGAACAGGGGAATGAGCAGTTCTTC.